The sequence of this T cell receptor (beta chain) was determined in a study of T cell responses to AZD1222 COVID-19 vaccine. Notes on the study in general: Nearly half of spike-specific TCRs reportedly target unmutated variant regions. Spike regions recognized by vaccine-associated CD4 TCRs spanned the protein, led by 160-218 and 743-854.

Looked up from germline, CDR1 is MNHEY and CDR2 is SVGEGT. The CDR3 has 17 residues. Trimming at V came to 2 bases and at J to 6 bases, leaving 15 bases not matched to a gene. Assay used: immunoSEQ multiplex PCR; TCRdb lists only in-frame clones, some missing. The sample yields about 110,000 clones, around 87% seen once. Concerning this clone itself: The antigen remains unidentified.

Researchers grouped second doses given at about 4 or about 12 weeks into one pool. This specimen was peripheral blood, taken 28 days after the second AZD1222 dose. This sequence was found in an adult who received the AZD1222 COVID-19 vaccine. The chain carries TRBV6-2 or TRBV6-3 and TRBJ2-7; TRBD1 aligns across 8 bases. The CDR3 DNA follows: TGTGCCAGCAGTTACCCCGACCGGGACAGGAGGTCGCGCGAGCAGTACTTC. Amino acids: CASSYPDRDRRSREQYF.